This T cell receptor (beta chain) was documented in a study of blood T cell repertoires in COVID-19. Across the study: T cells, B-cell-depleted T cells, or PBMCs supplied cDNA or gDNA.

Only in-frame clones appear in the TCRdb table, and some are missing; sequencing was by immunoSEQ multiplex PCR. Among tens of thousands of clones listed, about three quarters were seen once. The CDR3 length is 13 residues. Germline CDR1 reads MDHEN; CDR2 reads SYDVKM. J lost 2 bases, V lost 8 bases, and 1 base had no gene match. The V gene is TRBV28, the J gene TRBJ2-5, with 11 bases aligning to TRBD1. The TCR was taken from a human donor in a cohort sampled during active COVID-19. Sequencing input: peripheral blood. Written as DNA, the CDR3 is TGTGCCAGCGGGACAGGGGGTCAAGAGACCCAGTACTTC. Protein sequence: CASGTGGQETQYF.